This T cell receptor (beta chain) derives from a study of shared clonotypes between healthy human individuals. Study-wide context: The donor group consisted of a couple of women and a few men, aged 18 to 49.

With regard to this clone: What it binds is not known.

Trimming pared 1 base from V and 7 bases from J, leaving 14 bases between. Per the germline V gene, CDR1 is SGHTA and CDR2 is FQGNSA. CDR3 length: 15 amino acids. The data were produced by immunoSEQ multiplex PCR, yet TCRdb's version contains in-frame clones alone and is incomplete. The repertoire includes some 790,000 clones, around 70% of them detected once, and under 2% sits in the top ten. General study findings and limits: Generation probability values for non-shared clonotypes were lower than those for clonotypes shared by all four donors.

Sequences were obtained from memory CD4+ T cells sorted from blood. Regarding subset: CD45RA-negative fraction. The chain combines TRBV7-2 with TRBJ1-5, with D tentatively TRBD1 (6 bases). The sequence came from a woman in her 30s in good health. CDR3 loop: CASSLDGTGTQPQHF. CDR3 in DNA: TGTGCCAGCAGCTTAGACGGAACAGGGACGCAGCCCCAGCATTTT.